Sequencing of this TCR beta chain was carried out in a study of patients with pleural tuberculosis. After removal of 7 bases from V and 0 bases from J, the junction contained 7 bases not matched to a gene. The CDR3 runs 15 residues. This clonotype showed up many times. TCRdb independently ran MiXCR on the reads; one entry per CDR3 protein. The sample has around 50,000 distinct CDR3 sequences; approximately 7.9% are singletons. This rearrangement joins TRBV12-3 or TRBV12-4 to TRBJ2-7; 9 positions match TRBD1. The TCR was taken from a human donor with pleural tuberculosis. The CDR3 is CASKEGQGSSYEQYF. The CDR3 DNA sequence: TGTGCCAGCAAAGAGGGACAGGGCAGCTCCTACGAGCAGTACTTC.